This TCR beta chain was found in a study of T cell repertoires in cytomegalovirus infection. Overall study context: Recently identified HLA-C-restricted CMV epitopes and well-studied HLA-B-restricted CMV epitopes were used by the study. Indications came from public TCR beta signatures; they pointed to CMV infection and to a matching HLA type.

This clonotype was seen repeatedly, ten times or more. Its matching antigen is unknown. TCRdb fed the reads into MiXCR, producing one record per CDR3 protein. The sample lists approximately 310,000 distinct CDR3 sequences; around 25% were seen once. Broader study findings: In two of eight donors, the top clonotype was HLA-C-restricted CMV-specific.

The TCR was taken from a human donor in good health (CMV status not recorded). Some clones in this sample may be carry-over from other donors' samples. This material consisted of cultured PBMCs, taken from culture after CMV antigen stimulation.

The CDR3 sequence is CASSRTSGAYEQYF. CDR3 in DNA: TGTGCCAGCAGCCGGACTAGCGGGGCATACGAGCAGTACTTC. The V gene is TRBV7-2, the J gene TRBJ2-7; 12 nucleotides align to TRBD2. This CDR3 is built from 14 residues. Trimming took 5 bases from V and 4 from J; bases not matched to a gene: 3. The germline V gene encodes CDR1 SGHTA and CDR2 FQGNSA.